The text below deals with one T cell receptor (beta chain). This sample was included in a study of blood T cell repertoires in COVID-19. Study at large: Acute and convalescent COVID-19 samples came from the United States, Italy and Spain. From T cells, B-cell-depleted T cells, or PBMCs came the material, which was cDNA or gDNA.

Authors' processing steps: From reference gene primer amplification, estimates of nucleated cell counts were derived. Here immunoSEQ multiplex PCR was the method, and the copy in TCRdb shows in-frame clones only, minus some. V, J and clone size were drawn from that table, and D and trimming were deduced from the DNA. The repertoire has 220,000 or so clones, approximately 90% of them found once; the top ten carry over 0.75%. This CDR3 is built from 14 residues. Germline lookup yields CDR1 GTSNPN and CDR2 SVGIG (reference sequence). V was pared by 4 bases and J by 8 bases, with 11 bases of the junction left unmatched. One Seattle source followed patients from active infection through their disease course.

This chain links TRBV30 with TRBJ1-1; 9 bases agree with TRBD1. The sequenced material came from peripheral blood. This TCR was sampled from a man between 60 and 70 years old with COVID-19, enrolled during active disease. The CDR3 here is CAWTQGDREGEAFF. As DNA, the CDR3 is TGTGCCTGGACCCAAGGGGACAGGGAGGGGGAAGCTTTCTTT.